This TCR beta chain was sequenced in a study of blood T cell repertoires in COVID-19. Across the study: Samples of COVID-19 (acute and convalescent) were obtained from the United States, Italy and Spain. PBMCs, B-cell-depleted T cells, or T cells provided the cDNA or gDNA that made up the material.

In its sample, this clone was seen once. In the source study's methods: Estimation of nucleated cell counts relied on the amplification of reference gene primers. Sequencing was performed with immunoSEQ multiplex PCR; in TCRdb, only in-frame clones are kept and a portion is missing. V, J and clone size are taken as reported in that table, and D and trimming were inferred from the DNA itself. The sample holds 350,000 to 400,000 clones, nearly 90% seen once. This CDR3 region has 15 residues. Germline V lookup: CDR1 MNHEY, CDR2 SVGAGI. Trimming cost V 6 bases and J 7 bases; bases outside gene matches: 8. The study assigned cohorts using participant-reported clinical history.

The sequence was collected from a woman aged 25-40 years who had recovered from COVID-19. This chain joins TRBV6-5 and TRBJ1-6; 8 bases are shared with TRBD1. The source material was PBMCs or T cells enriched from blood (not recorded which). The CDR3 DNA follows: TGTGCCAGCAGACCCCAGGGGGCCAGGAATTCACCCCTCCACTTT. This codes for CASRPQGARNSPLHF.